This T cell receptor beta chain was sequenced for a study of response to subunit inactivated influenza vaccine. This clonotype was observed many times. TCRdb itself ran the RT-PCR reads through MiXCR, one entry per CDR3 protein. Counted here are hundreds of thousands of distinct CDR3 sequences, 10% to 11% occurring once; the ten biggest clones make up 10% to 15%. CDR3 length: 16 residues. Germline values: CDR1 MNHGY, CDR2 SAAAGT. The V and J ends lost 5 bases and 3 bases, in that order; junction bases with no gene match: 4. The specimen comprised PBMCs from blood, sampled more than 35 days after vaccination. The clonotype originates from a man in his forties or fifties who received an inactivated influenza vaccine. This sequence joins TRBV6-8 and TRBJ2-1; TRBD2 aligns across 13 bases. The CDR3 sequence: CASSNRLAGGYNEQFF. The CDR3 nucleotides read TGTGCCAGCAGTAACCGACTAGCGGGGGGCTACAATGAGCAGTTCTTC.